This T cell receptor beta chain was profiled in a study of T cell responses to AZD1222 COVID-19 vaccine. Study observations and caveats: A mostly white British donor set with more females was recruited, and clonal diversity was possibly underestimated. Spike was spanned by vaccine-associated CD4 TCRs, which were dominant at 160-218 and 743-854. Only a handful of people who got AZD1222 tested seropositive at baseline. Repertoire sampling occurred only after the peak T cell response.

Assay: immunoSEQ multiplex PCR; the TCRdb copy retains only in-frame clones and omits some. This table has roughly 110,000 clones, roughly 88% appearing once. The CDR3 totals 13 residues. Germline assignment: CDR1 SGHTA and CDR2 FQGTGA. Trimming cost V 3 bases and J 6 bases, with 9 bases left between them. On this clone: What it binds is unknown.

The sequence was collected from an adult who received the AZD1222 COVID-19 vaccine. The chain links TRBV7-3 to TRBJ2-1; TRBD1 might be the D (6 bases). The sequencing used peripheral blood, collected 28 days after the second AZD1222 dose. DNA for the CDR3: TGTGCCAGCAGCTTTAAAGGGGGCAATGAGCAGTTCTTC. This codes for CASSFKGGNEQFF.